Listed below are T cell receptor beta chains from one sample, sequenced in a study of long-term antiretroviral therapy in people with HIV. TCRdb's table, derived via immunoSEQ multiplex PCR, lists solely in-frame clones and lacks some. The sample contains 25,000 to 30,000 clones, approximately 93% of which appear only once. Sequences were derived from unsorted PBMCs, sampled about 6.5 years after starting antiretroviral therapy. Source of these receptors: a woman aged 35 to 49 with HIV. Each CDR3 is given with its conserved first and last residue. D genes are given only for firm matches. Clone sizes are given selectively: once, few, many, or a class where the clone is expanded.

V gene	clone size	J gene	D gene	CDR3 protein	CDR3 DNA
TRBV7-2	-	TRBJ2-7	TRBD2	CASSIRLAGVYEQYF	TGTGCCAGCAGCATACGACTAGCGGGGGTCTACGAGCAGTACTTC
TRBV2	-	TRBJ1-2	-	CASSGTTAPRGRYYGYTF	TGTGCCAGCAGTGGGACAACAGCCCCCCGAGGCAGATACTATGGCTACACCTTC
TRBV4-1	-	TRBJ1-2	-	CASSSILDSNYGYTF	TGCGCCAGCAGCTCGATATTAGACTCTAACTATGGCTACACCTTC
TRBV27	-	TRBJ1-1	-	CASSLGTANTEAFF	TGTGCCAGCAGTTTAGGGACGGCGAACACTGAAGCTTTCTTT
TRBV18	-	TRBJ1-1	-	CASSPRREEAFF	TGTGCCAGCTCACCCCGCCGGGAGGAAGCTTTCTTT
TRBV7-7	-	TRBJ2-3	-	CASSLASPGGGTDTQYF	TGTGCCAGCAGCTTAGCGTCACCCGGGGGAGGCACAGATACGCAGTATTTT
TRBV7-3	-	TRBJ2-3	TRBD2	CASSLSHGGENTQYF	TGTGCCAGCAGCTTATCCCATGGGGGGGAAAATACGCAGTATTTT
TRBV11-2	-	TRBJ2-2	TRBD2	CASGLAGLFTGELFF	TGTGCCAGCGGGCTAGCGGGGTTATTCACCGGGGAGCTGTTTTTT
TRBV10-3	-	TRBJ1-1	TRBD1	CATWTGATEAFF	TGTGCCACATGGACAGGGGCCACTGAAGCTTTCTTT
TRBV6-6	-	TRBJ1-1	TRBD1	CASRPRSGQGEAFF	TGTGCCAGCAGACCCCGTTCGGGACAGGGGGAAGCTTTCTTT
TRBV5-1	-	TRBJ2-5	-	CASSLGPSQTQYF	TGCGCCAGCAGCTTGGGCCCCTCTCAGACCCAGTACTTC
TRBV29-1	few	TRBJ2-7	TRBD1	CSPPVWDRGSYEQYF	TGCAGCCCACCAGTGTGGGACAGAGGCTCCTACGAGCAGTACTTC
TRBV4-3	-	TRBJ2-3	-	CASSQDLRTDTQYF	TGCGCCAGCAGCCAAGATTTGAGAACAGATACGCAGTATTTT
TRBV19	-	TRBJ1-3	-	CATEDSYSGNTIYF	TGTGCCACCGAGGACAGCTACTCTGGAAACACCATATATTTT
TRBV19	-	TRBJ1-4	-	CASTPAPNEKLFF	TGTGCCAGTACGCCGGCCCCTAATGAAAAACTGTTTTTT
TRBV5-1	-	TRBJ1-5	-	CASSLSGSGNQPQHF	TGCGCCAGCAGCTTAAGTGGGTCGGGCAATCAGCCCCAGCATTTT
TRBV6-6	once	TRBJ1-4	-	CASVRWITSNEKLFF	TGTGCCAGCGTGAGGTGGATCACCTCCAATGAAAAACTGTTTTTT
TRBV4-3	-	TRBJ2-7	-	CASSQAVGSSYEQYF	TGCGCCAGCAGCCAAGCAGTCGGTTCCTCCTACGAGCAGTACTTC
TRBV18	-	TRBJ1-3	TRBD1	CASSPTGVSGNTIYF	TGTGCCAGCTCACCGACAGGGGTTTCTGGAAACACCATATATTTT
TRBV19	-	TRBJ1-3	-	CATQPGNTIYF	TGTGCCACTCAACCGGGAAACACCATATATTTT
TRBV19	-	TRBJ2-1	TRBD1	CASSTLTQGNEQFF	TGTGCCAGTAGTACTCTTACACAGGGGAATGAGCAGTTCTTC
TRBV11-2	-	TRBJ2-3	-	CASSAADTQYF	TGTGCCAGCAGCGCAGCAGATACGCAGTATTTT
TRBV5-1	once	TRBJ2-7	-	CASSDWRGYRDTKSYEQYF	TGCGCCAGCAGCGATTGGCGAGGGTACCGGGACACCAAGTCCTACGAGCAGTACTTC
TRBV4-3	once	TRBJ1-2	TRBD1	CASSQDRDRSRGYTF	TGCGCCAGCAGCCAAGATAGGGACAGAAGTAGGGGCTACACCTTC
TRBV2	-	TRBJ1-1	-	CASRYNLNTEAFF	TGTGCCAGCAGGTATAATTTGAACACTGAAGCTTTCTTT
TRBV6-5	-	TRBJ1-2	-	CASSYKGQGHGYTF	TGTGCCAGCAGTTATAAAGGGCAGGGCCATGGCTACACCTTC
TRBV5-6	-	TRBJ2-7	-	CASSLYGGPKPYEQYF	TGTGCCAGCAGCTTGTACGGGGGGCCCAAGCCCTACGAGCAGTACTTC
TRBV19	-	TRBJ2-7	-	CASSVGSWNEQYF	TGTGCCAGTAGTGTCGGGTCCTGGAACGAGCAGTACTTC
TRBV10-3	-	TRBJ2-7	-	CAISESVTYGGPYEQYF	TGTGCCATCAGTGAGTCCGTAACCTATGGGGGCCCCTACGAGCAGTACTTC
TRBV5-4	few	TRBJ1-6	-	CASPDGNSPLHF	TGTGCCAGCCCGGACGGAAATTCACCCCTCCACTTT
TRBV7-2	-	TRBJ2-7	TRBD1	CASSLRPGQGGYEQYF	TGTGCCAGCAGCCTCAGACCGGGACAGGGTGGGTACGAGCAGTACTTC
TRBV10-3	-	TRBJ2-2	-	CAISWGFTNTGELFF	TGTGCCATCAGCTGGGGGTTTACGAACACCGGGGAGCTGTTTTTT
TRBV5-1	-	TRBJ1-2	-	CASSIRDKDGYTF	TGCGCCAGCAGCATCCGGGACAAGGATGGCTACACCTTC
TRBV10-3	once	TRBJ2-7	-	CAISESPGGEQYF	TGTGCCATCAGTGAATCGCCCGGGGGCGAGCAGTACTTC
TRBV6-5	-	TRBJ2-6	-	CASSYSFGAGANVLTF	TGTGCCAGCAGTTACTCGTTCGGGGCCGGGGCCAACGTCCTGACTTTC
TRBV19	-	TRBJ2-1	TRBD1	CASSIWTGIDNEQFF	TGTGCCAGTAGTATTTGGACAGGGATAGACAATGAGCAGTTCTTC
TRBV5-4	-	TRBJ1-2	-	CASRLGGQDGYTF	TGTGCCAGCAGACTTGGGGGGCAGGATGGCTACACCTTC
TRBV11-2	-	TRBJ1-2	-	CASSHGTSQGGTSGYTF	TGTGCCAGCAGCCATGGGACTAGTCAAGGGGGGACTAGTGGCTACACCTTC
TRBV19	-	TRBJ2-1	TRBD1	CASGETGGGQFF	TGTGCCAGTGGGGAGACAGGGGGCGGGCAGTTCTTC
TRBV19	-	TRBJ1-4	-	CASSIDTLATNEKLFF	TGTGCCAGTAGTATTGACACCCTTGCAACTAATGAAAAACTGTTTTTT
TRBV5-8	-	TRBJ1-4	-	CASSFQDRAHNEKLFF	TGTGCCAGCAGCTTCCAGGACCGAGCCCATAATGAAAAACTGTTTTTT
TRBV11-2	-	TRBJ2-2	-	CASSLGLGRGTSNTGELFF	TGTGCCAGCAGCTTAGGCCTGGGGCGAGGGACATCAAACACCGGGGAGCTGTTTTTT
TRBV19	-	TRBJ1-2	-	CASKDPGSYGYTF	TGTGCCAGTAAAGATCCGGGCAGCTATGGCTACACCTTC
TRBV7-6	-	TRBJ2-7	-	CASSPSQFNAYEQYF	TGTGCCAGCAGCCCATCCCAGTTTAACGCCTACGAGCAGTACTTC
TRBV19	once	TRBJ2-2	TRBD2	CASTPVERGSGELFF	TGTGCCAGTACCCCCGTTGAGCGGGGGTCCGGGGAGCTGTTTTTT
TRBV19	-	TRBJ1-1	-	CASIDPGALGGKAFF	TGTGCCAGTATTGATCCGGGTGCTCTCGGAGGGAAAGCTTTCTTT
TRBV4-3	once	TRBJ1-1	-	CASSQALLNTEAFF	TGCGCCAGCAGCCAAGCGCTGTTGAACACTGAAGCTTTCTTT
TRBV6-5	-	TRBJ1-2	TRBD1	CASSFYGQGGTGYTF	TGTGCCAGCAGTTTTTACGGACAGGGGGGCACGGGCTACACCTTC
TRBV4-1	-	TRBJ2-7	-	CASGRTGSSYEQYF	TGCGCCAGCGGACGAACCGGGTCGTCCTACGAGCAGTACTTC
TRBV30	-	TRBJ2-3	-	CAWMGVPGYTDTQYF	TGTGCCTGGATGGGGGTGCCTGGCTACACAGATACGCAGTATTTT
TRBV4-1	few	TRBJ2-2	TRBD1	CASSQDPGQGATGELFF	TGCGCCAGCAGCCAAGATCCAGGACAGGGGGCCACCGGGGAGCTGTTTTTT
TRBV7-9	-	TRBJ2-7	-	CASSLVRSNPYEQYF	TGTGCCAGCAGCTTAGTTCGCTCTAACCCCTACGAGCAGTACTTC
TRBV7-2	-	TRBJ2-7	-	CASTLTSGSYEQYF	TGTGCCAGCACCCTCACATCAGGGTCGTACGAGCAGTACTTC
TRBV30	-	TRBJ1-1	-	CAWSFQIMNTEAFF	TGTGCCTGGAGTTTTCAGATCATGAACACTGAAGCTTTCTTT
TRBV2	-	TRBJ2-3	TRBD1	CAGTGVRTDTQYF	TGTGCCGGGACAGGGGTTAGGACAGATACGCAGTATTTT
TRBV30	-	TRBJ1-3	-	CAWRLRGVSGNTIYF	TGTGCCTGGAGGCTCCGGGGGGTCTCTGGAAACACCATATATTTT
TRBV5-6	-	TRBJ2-2	-	CASSLAGTRGKWTGELFF	TGTGCCAGCAGCTTGGCCGGGACAAGGGGCAAGTGGACCGGGGAGCTGTTTTTT
TRBV19	-	TRBJ1-3	-	CASSISRNTIYF	TGTGCCAGTAGTATAAGTCGAAACACCATATATTTT
TRBV10-3	-	TRBJ2-7	-	CAISDGEGYYEQYF	TGTGCCATCAGTGACGGGGAAGGTTACTACGAGCAGTACTTC
TRBV9	-	TRBJ2-2	-	CASSVRQQTGELFF	TGTGCCAGCAGCGTACGTCAGCAGACCGGGGAGCTGTTTTTT